This T cell receptor beta chain was retrieved from a study of T cells in localized non-small cell lung cancer (dated by TCRdb to 2020 to 2022). About the investigation overall: The study examined T cell repertoires in roughly 240 patients with early-stage NSCLC and compared tumors with uninvolved tumor-adjacent lungs. All 250 or so NSCLC patients in the cohort were treatment-naive and had localized lung tumors that were resected. Of the NSCLC patients, approximately 130 were male and about 97 were female, and the mean age was about 69 years. The research as a whole found: Uninvolved tumor-adjacent lung showed the highest T cell clonality, higher than tumor, which suggests more focused antigenic responses in the uninvolved tumor-adjacent lung. Because of the exploratory design, TCR variables were selected using unadjusted p-values without false-discovery rate correction. Higher T cell density in blood was associated with longer overall survival, whereas higher clonality in adjacent lung was associated with shorter survival. Of the top 100 tumor clones, a median of roughly 56 were detected in paired uninvolved adjacent lung; approximately 28 were also among that lung's top 100. Because multi-region tumor sequencing was not done, intratumor heterogeneity could not be ruled out.

CDR3 length: 14 amino acids, cysteine to phenylalanine. Here the CDR3 DNA is all that survives: 42 bases in frame from base 1. CDR1 SQVTM and CDR2 ANQGSEA were looked up in the germline V gene. V and J are truncated by 7 bases and 4 bases respectively, leaving an intervening sequence of 16 bases. TCR beta CDR3 regions were sequenced from DNA using the immunoSEQ Assay. The source study handled its data this way. T cell density was computed as TCR beta template counts normalized to usable DNA estimated by amplifying housekeeping genes. Using the preseqR package, richness was estimated by extrapolating to 120,000 templates for tissue samples and 400,000 templates for PBMC samples. Clonality was defined as one minus Pielou's evenness. Tissue-enriched TCRs were identified through differential abundance testing performed on productive amino-acid clonotypes, with a minimum total count of 5 and an alpha of 0.1. The Jaccard Index and the Morisita Overlap Index were used to quantify repertoire overlap between compartments. GLIPH grouped TCR beta CDR3s together with public tetramer-defined viral CDR3s, and a viral motif had to include at least three viral sequences and also show V-gene enrichment. TCRdb mirrors the immuneACCESS table, restricted to in-frame sequences. Some clones are absent from its copies; in checked studies, under half trace to an unresolved V gene, and the reason for the others is unknown. V, J and clone size derive from that table, while D and trimming were established from the DNA sequence. In this sample the table shows over a thousand clones, 35% to 40% of which occur a single time. Together, the top ten hold 11% to 15% of the sample.

About this clone itself: The specificity of this receptor is unknown. Nothing much larger sits one base from this clone, and base qualities are not available.

Two independent pathologists confirmed that the uninvolved adjacent lung, which was taken at least 2 cm from the tumor margin, was free of atypia. At diagnosis, peripheral blood, uninvolved tumor-adjacent lung and tumor were collected and were preserved as a mix of fresh-frozen and FFPE material. The rearranged segments are TRBV29-1 and TRBJ1-4, with TRBD1 as a weak D call on 6 bases. The sequence was obtained from a man aged 35-75 years with stage III lung adenocarcinoma. The sample in question was normal lung tissue next to the tumor, obtained before any cancer treatment. For the CDR3, the sequence is CSGYGGQDNEKLFF. The DNA reads TGCAGCGGCTACGGGGGGCAGGATAATGAAAAACTGTTTTTT.